The sequence of this TCR beta chain was determined in a study of beta chain features in type 1 diabetes. Sorting based on CD45RO/CCR7/CD25/CD127/CD95/CD27 separated CD4+ naive, central memory, regulatory and stem cell-like memory cells. This clone appeared a single time. CDR3 size: 14 residues. CDR1 and CDR2 (germline): MNHNS, SASEGT. V lost 3 bases and J 8 bases, leaving 13 bases between the germline ends. The isolated RNA, all of it, was reverse transcribed, so expressed TCRB transcripts were what got sequenced. Sequenced by immunoSEQ multiplex PCR; TCRdb stores in-frame clones only, minus some. Here the sample spans 9,000 or so clones, 78% being singletons.

The source of this sequence is a woman between 18 and 29 years old in good health. The V call is TRBV6-1, the J call TRBJ1-4, with a weak D call TRBD1 (6 bases). The sample taken for sequencing was Tregs from blood. CDR3 coding DNA: TGTGCCAGCAGTGACAGGGGAATAGGGGAAAAACTGTTTTTT. This translates into CASSDRGIGEKLFF.